Below, 31 T cell receptor beta chains from the same sample are listed, as sequenced in a study of vaccination effects on CD4 cells after COVID-19. Antigen-specific CD4+ T cells expanded by the ViraFEST assay with viral peptide pools were then sequenced. Following 10 days of culture, CD4+ T cells were isolated. These receptors lack a known antigen. Profiled with immunoSEQ multiplex PCR; TCRdb holds only in-frame clones, not every one. The sample has about 22,000 clones, about three quarters seen once. The specimen was CD4+ T cells from PBMCs cultured with HCoV-229E spike peptides, collected before COVID-19 vaccination. Receptor source: a human donor who received a COVID-19 vaccine.

The V gene is TRBV21-1, the J gene TRBJ1-4. TRBV21-1 is an annotated pseudogene. The CDR3 sequence is 10 residues long. The CDR3 coding sequence is TGTGCAGAATTGAATGAAAAACTGTTTTTT. Translating gives CAELNEKLFF.

The chain links TRBV7-9 to TRBJ1-1; perhaps TRBD1 as D (5 bases). The V end was cut by 2 bases, the J end by 6 bases, with 10 bases between. Germline V lookup: CDR1 SEHNR, CDR2 FQNEAQ (reference sequence). The CDR3 length is 13 residues. CDR3 sequence: CASSLSGGSEAFF. CDR3 DNA: TGTGCCAGCAGCTTAAGTGGGGGATCTGAAGCTTTCTTT.

The chain recombines TRBV2 with TRBJ1-5; the D gene is possibly TRBD1 (6 bases). Trimming took 1 base from V and 6 from J, leaving 10 bases between them. The CDR3 consists of 14 residues. Germline loops: CDR1 SNHLY, CDR2 FYNNEI. DNA of the CDR3: TGTGCCAGCAGTGAAGTGGGGGGCACTCAGCCCCAGCATTTT. Translation gives CASSEVGGTQPQHF. Full variable domain (outside the CDR3, taken from reference TRBV2 and TRBJ1-5): EPEVTQTPSHQVTQMGQEVILRCVPISNHLYFYWYRQILGQKVEFLVSFYNNEISEKSEIFDDQFSVERPDGSNFTLKIRSTKLEDSAMYFCASSEVGGTQPQHFGDGTRLSIL.

This sequence joins TRBV23-1 and TRBJ1-1, with TRBD1 matching 7 bases. TRBV23-1 is designated an ORF whose function remains uncertain. Germline trimming cut 9 bases from V and 1 base from J; bases unmatched to any gene: 2. The CDR3 sequence is 12 residues long. Written as DNA, the CDR3 is TGCGCCAGAGGACAGGAGAACACTGAAGCTTTCTTT. It encodes CARGQENTEAFF.

The chain combines TRBV6-5 with TRBJ2-3; 9 bases map to TRBD1. Germline CDR1 and CDR2: MNHEY and SVGAGI. The CDR3 has 14 residues. V lost 7 bases and J lost 5; bases outside the gene matches: 7. CDR3 sequence reads: CASITGGYLDTQYF. In DNA, the CDR3 is TGTGCCAGCATCACAGGGGGCTATCTAGATACGCAGTATTTT.

The genes are TRBV28 and TRBJ1-2; 7 positions agree with TRBD1. CDR3 length: 14 amino acids. Per germline, CDR1 MDHEN and CDR2 SYDVKM. V shed 8 bases, J shed 5 bases, and the junction held 11 bases outside the gene matches. The CDR3: CASVRGAGGYGYTF. The DNA of the CDR3 is TGTGCCAGCGTACGGGGGGCAGGGGGATATGGCTACACCTTC.

Here the CDR3 DNA reads TGTGCCAGTACCCCAGCATCGACCTTTGACACTGAAGCTTTCTTT. Encoded protein: CASTPASTFDTEAFF. The chain is built from TRBV19 and TRBJ1-1, with unresolved D. This CDR3 comprises 15 residues. Germline lookup yields CDR1 LNHDA and CDR2 SQIVND (reference sequence). Trimming shortened V by 7 bases and J by 3 bases, and 18 bases separated the two germline ends.

The chain carries TRBV5-1 and TRBJ1-2; weak D call: TRBD1 (6 bases). V lost 2 bases, J lost 6 bases, and 14 bases lay in between. Germline V gives CDR1 SGHRS, CDR2 YFSETQ. The CDR3 totals 14 residues. The CDR3 nucleotides are TGCGCCAGCAGCTTCTCCGCCGACAGGAATGGCTACACCTTC. Translating gives CASSFSADRNGYTF.

The genes are TRBV20-1 and TRBJ2-5, with D hard to call. This CDR3 is 11 amino acids long. Trimming shortened V by 6 bases and J by 6 bases, and 11 bases separated the two germline ends. Germline CDR1 is DFQATT and CDR2 is SNEGSKA (reference sequence). The CDR3 DNA follows: TGCAGTGCCCACGACGACCAGACCCAGTACTTC. Amino acids: CSAHDDQTQYF.

This chain uses TRBV7-8 with TRBJ2-5, with D possibly TRBD2 on 5 matching bases. The CDR3 runs to 13 residues. Germline V gene lookup returns CDR1 SGHVS and CDR2 FQNEAQ. V lost 5 bases and J lost 3, with 10 bases in between. CDR3 DNA sequence: TGTGCCAGCAGCCGAGTGGGAGAAGAGACCCAGTACTTC. This gives the protein CASSRVGEETQYF.

This clone has only a few counts. CDR3 sequence: CASSPAGQSNTGELFF. The DNA of the CDR3 is TGCGCCAGCAGCCCCGCCGGACAGTCGAACACCGGGGAGCTGTTTTTT. This chain joins TRBV4-1 and TRBJ2-2, with D possibly matching TRBD1 (6 bases). The CDR3 runs 16 residues. Per the germline V gene, CDR1 is MGHRA and CDR2 is YSYEKL. V lost 4 bases and J 0 bases, leaving 12 bases between the germline ends.

The chain joins TRBV6-5 to TRBJ1-2, with a tentative D call TRBD1 (5 bases). V was clipped by 5 bases and J by 5 bases, with 12 bases between them. Germline CDR1 is MNHEY and CDR2 is SVGAGI. The CDR3 consists of 13 residues. The CDR3 DNA is TGTGCCAGCAGTCGGGGACTTTTATATGGCTACACCTTC. This sequence encodes CASSRGLLYGYTF.

This clone occurred a few times. DNA for the CDR3: TGTGCCAGCAGTGAAGTCCAGGGGCAATCCTACGAGCAGTACTTC. Residues: CASSEVQGQSYEQYF. The chain employs TRBV6-1 and TRBJ2-7; tentative D call: TRBD1 (6 bases). The V end was cut by 1 base, the J end by 1 base, with 11 bases between. Germline V gives CDR1 MNHNS, CDR2 SASEGT. The CDR3 runs 15 residues.

The table lists this clone with a few counts. The V and J genes are TRBV18 and TRBJ2-1, with D tentatively TRBD1 (6 bases). The germline CDR1 and CDR2 sequences are KGHSH and LQKENI. CDR3 length: 13 residues. V was cut by 4 bases and J by 7 bases, with 11 bases left in between. DNA of the CDR3: TGTGCCAGCTCACTGTCACAGGGAAATGAGCAGTTCTTC. Translation gives CASSLSQGNEQFF. The variable domain in full, completed from reference TRBV18 and TRBJ2-1, reads NAGVMQNPRHLVRRRGQEARLRCSPMKGHSHVYWYRQLPEEGLKFMVYLQKENIIDESGMPKERFSAEFPKEGPSILRIQQVVRGDSAAYFCASSLSQGNEQFFGPGTRLTVL.

This sequence joins TRBV6-5 and TRBJ2-4; 8 bases map to TRBD1. Trimming took 6 bases from V and 6 from J; bases not matched to a gene: 4. Germline V gene sequence: CDR1 MNHEY, CDR2 SVGAGI. This CDR3 has 13 amino acids. The CDR3 region has the DNA TGTGCCAGCAGCTCCGGGACAGGAAACATTCAGTACTTC. Its translation is CASSSGTGNIQYF.

V usage is TRBV10-3 and J usage is TRBJ1-4, with TRBD1 as a possible D gene (6 bases). V was pared by 4 bases and J by 8 bases, with 11 bases between. Germline lookup yields CDR1 ENHRY and CDR2 SYGVKD. The CDR3 totals 13 residues. CDR3 region: CAISGGRGEKLFF. The CDR3 DNA reads TGTGCCATCAGTGGCGGCAGGGGAGAAAAACTGTTTTTT.

The chain joins TRBV19 to TRBJ2-7; 11 nucleotides agree with TRBD1. Germline lookup yields CDR1 LNHDA and CDR2 SQIVND (reference sequence). This CDR3 is built from 17 residues. The V segment lost 0 bases and the J segment 2 bases; nucleotides outside the gene matches: 6. The CDR3 bases are TGTGCCAGTAGTATAGAGGGCCGGGACAGGGGGGCCTACGAGCAGTACTTC. Translation gives CASSIEGRDRGAYEQYF.

The rearrangement uses TRBV20-1 and TRBJ2-3; D is possibly TRBD2 (5 bases). The CDR3 is 14 amino acids. Trimming took off 3 bases at V and 2 bases at J, with 12 bases between the two ends. Germline CDR1 and CDR2: DFQATT and SNEGSKA (reference sequence). CDR3 sequence (DNA): TGCAGTGCTAGTTCAGCGGTCCACACAGATACGCAGTATTTT. Protein product: CSASSAVHTDTQYF.

The chain is built from TRBV19 and TRBJ1-1, with TRBD1 as a possible D gene (5 bases). The germline V gene has CDR1 LNHDA and CDR2 SQIVND (reference sequence). This CDR3 region has 14 residues. Trimming cost V 3 bases and J 4 bases, with 12 bases left between them. CDR3 sequence reads: CASSIGRGFTEAFF. The CDR3 region has the DNA TGTGCCAGTAGTATTGGGAGGGGTTTCACTGAAGCTTTCTTT.

This clone showed up just a few times. DNA of the CDR3: TGTGCCAGCAGCGTAAGCGGGAGAATAACAGATACGCAGTATTTT. It encodes CASSVSGRITDTQYF. The chain joins TRBV2 to TRBJ2-3; the match to TRBD2 covers 8 bases. Germline loops: CDR1 SNHLY, CDR2 FYNNEI. The CDR3 consists of 15 residues. The V segment lost 6 bases and the J segment 3 bases; nucleotides outside the gene matches: 8. The variable domain in full, with the rest retrieved from reference TRBV2 and TRBJ2-3, is EPEVTQTPSHQVTQMGQEVILRCVPISNHLYFYWYRQILGQKVEFLVSFYNNEISEKSEIFDDQFSVERPDGSNFTLKIRSTKLEDSAMYFCASSVSGRITDTQYFGPGTRLTVL.

The chain joins TRBV10-3 to TRBJ1-2; TRBD1 is a possible D gene (6 bases). V was cut by 0 bases and J by 0 bases, with 8 bases left in between. Germline loops: CDR1 ENHRY, CDR2 SYGVKD. The CDR3 has 15 amino acids. The DNA of the CDR3 is TGTGCCATCAGTGAGTCGAGGGGGACTAACTATGGCTACACCTTC. Translating gives CAISESRGTNYGYTF.

The chain carries TRBV7-9 and TRBJ1-3; no firm D call. Germline V CDR1 and CDR2: SEHNR, FQNEAQ (reference sequence). V shed 5 bases and J shed 4 bases, with 6 bases lying between them. This CDR3 is 12 amino acids long. The CDR3 bases are TGTGCCAGCAGCCGCGAGGGAAACACCATATATTTT. The encoded protein is CASSREGNTIYF. The whole variable domain, filled in from reference TRBV7-9 and TRBJ1-3, reads DTGVSQNPRHKITKRGQNVTFRCDPISEHNRLYWYRQTLGQGPEFLTYFQNEAQLEKSRLLSDRFSAERPKGSFSTLEIQRTEQGDSAMYLCASSREGNTIYFGEGSWLTVV.

The chain uses TRBV7-6 and TRBJ1-1; D remains ambiguous. Germline V gene sequence: CDR1 SGHVS, CDR2 FNYEAQ. V lost 2 bases and J 5 bases, leaving 15 bases between the germline ends. The length of the CDR3 is 15 residues. The CDR3 nucleotides are TGTGCCAGCAGCTTATTTAAGGGAAAAGTAACTGAAGCTTTCTTT. Residues: CASSLFKGKVTEAFF.

The CDR3 loop is CASSWGSQPQHF. The CDR3 bases are TGTGCCAGCAGCTGGGGGTCTCAGCCCCAGCATTTT. The gene calls are TRBV28 and TRBJ1-5; possible D gene TRBD1, 5 bases. This CDR3 region has 12 residues. The V end lost 6 bases, the J end lost 6 bases, and 9 bases lay between the germline ends. Germline CDR1 is MDHEN and CDR2 is SYDVKM.

This chain joins TRBV19 and TRBJ1-6, with 9 bases matching TRBD1. CDR1 is LNHDA and CDR2 is SQIVND in the germline V gene (reference sequence). CDR3 size: 16 residues. The V segment lost 4 bases and the J segment 10 bases; nucleotides outside the gene matches: 11. CDR3 sequence: CASSTTSGTGTSPLHF. The CDR3 DNA sequence: TGTGCCAGTAGTACTACCTCCGGGACAGGGACCTCACCCCTCCACTTT.

This clone was detected only a few times. The chain joins TRBV2 to TRBJ2-7, with TRBD2 as a possible D gene (5 bases). Germline values: CDR1 SNHLY, CDR2 FYNNEI. The CDR3 has 11 residues. Trimming took 5 bases from V and 5 from J, leaving 7 bases between them. The CDR3 region is CASSRRDEQYF. CDR3 DNA sequence: TGTGCCAGCAGTCGGCGGGACGAGCAGTACTTC.

The table lists this clone with a few counts. CDR3 DNA sequence: TGTGCCAGCAGCTTGGAAAGAAGGACAGATACGCAGTATTTT. Protein product: CASSLERRTDTQYF. The gene calls are TRBV5-4 and TRBJ2-3; D not certain. Trimming left V 0 bases short and J 3 bases short, with 8 bases between. The CDR3 totals 14 residues. Germline CDR1 SGHNT, CDR2 YYREEE (reference sequence).

The chain links TRBV5-8 to TRBJ2-5; TRBD2 agrees at 14 bases. Germline assignment: CDR1 SGHTS and CDR2 YDEGEE. The ends lost 1 base at V and 1 base at J; junction bases unmatched: 9. This CDR3 is built from 19 residues. In DNA, the CDR3 is TGTGCCAGCAGCTTGAGCCGGACTAGCGGGGGGTACTCCCAAGAGACCCAGTACTTC. Amino acids: CASSLSRTSGGYSQETQYF.

The chain carries TRBV7-9 and TRBJ2-7; 9 bases are shared with TRBD1. This CDR3 region has 14 residues. CDR1 is SEHNR and CDR2 is FQNEAQ in the germline V gene (reference sequence). V lost 3 bases to trimming and J lost 3 bases; unmatched junction nucleotides: 3. This CDR3 reads CASSLGQGNYEQYF. DNA for the CDR3: TGTGCCAGCAGCTTGGGACAGGGAAACTACGAGCAGTACTTC.

The chain employs TRBV18 and TRBJ2-1; D gene unclear. Trimming left V 1 base short and J 5 bases short, with 18 bases between. This CDR3 is 17 amino acids long. Germline V gives CDR1 KGHSH, CDR2 LQKENI. The CDR3 DNA sequence: TGTGCCAGCTCACCACTTCCCACATCCGGATCGGACAATGAGCAGTTCTTC. Encoded protein: CASSPLPTSGSDNEQFF. Variable domain in full (rest from reference TRBV18 and TRBJ2-1): NAGVMQNPRHLVRRRGQEARLRCSPMKGHSHVYWYRQLPEEGLKFMVYLQKENIIDESGMPKERFSAEFPKEGPSILRIQQVVRGDSAAYFCASSPLPTSGSDNEQFFGPGTRLTVL.

In this sample, this clone turned up a few times. The CDR3 DNA follows: TGTGCCACCCAAGACAGGGGGGTGGATCAGCCCCAGCATTTT. Translated, it gives CATQDRGVDQPQHF. V gene TRBV5-4 combines with J gene TRBJ1-5; 9 bases agree with TRBD1. The V segment lost 9 bases and the J segment 5 bases; nucleotides outside the gene matches: 9. CDR1 and CDR2 (germline): SGHNT, YYREEE (reference sequence). The CDR3 loop spans 14 amino acids.